Sequencing of this TCR beta chain was carried out in a study of T cell responses to AZD1222 COVID-19 vaccine. Findings of the study overall: None of the repertoires were sampled until the peak T cell response had passed.

In the case of this clone: Its antigen is as yet unknown.

Data came from immunoSEQ multiplex PCR; TCRdb stores just in-frame clones and leaves some out. This table holds some 150,000 clones, 92% found once. Germline V gives CDR1 MDHEN, CDR2 SYDVKM. CDR3 length: 13 residues. V shed 4 bases, J shed 9 bases, and the junction held 7 bases outside the gene matches. The sequencing used peripheral blood, collected 28 days after the second AZD1222 dose. The chain combines TRBV28 with TRBJ1-1; 8 bases are shared with TRBD1. This TCR derives from an adult who received the AZD1222 COVID-19 vaccine. The CDR3 sequence: CASSSRDRRKAFF. The DNA for the CDR3 is TGTGCCAGCAGTTCCCGGGACAGGAGGAAAGCTTTCTTT. The full variable domain, in which reference TRBV28 and TRBJ1-1 provide the parts outside the CDR3, is DVKVTQSSRYLVKRTGEKVFLECVQDMDHENMFWYRQDPGLGLRLIYFSYDVKMKEKGDIPEGYSVSREKKERFSLILESASTNQTSMYLCASSSRDRRKAFFGQGTRLTVV.